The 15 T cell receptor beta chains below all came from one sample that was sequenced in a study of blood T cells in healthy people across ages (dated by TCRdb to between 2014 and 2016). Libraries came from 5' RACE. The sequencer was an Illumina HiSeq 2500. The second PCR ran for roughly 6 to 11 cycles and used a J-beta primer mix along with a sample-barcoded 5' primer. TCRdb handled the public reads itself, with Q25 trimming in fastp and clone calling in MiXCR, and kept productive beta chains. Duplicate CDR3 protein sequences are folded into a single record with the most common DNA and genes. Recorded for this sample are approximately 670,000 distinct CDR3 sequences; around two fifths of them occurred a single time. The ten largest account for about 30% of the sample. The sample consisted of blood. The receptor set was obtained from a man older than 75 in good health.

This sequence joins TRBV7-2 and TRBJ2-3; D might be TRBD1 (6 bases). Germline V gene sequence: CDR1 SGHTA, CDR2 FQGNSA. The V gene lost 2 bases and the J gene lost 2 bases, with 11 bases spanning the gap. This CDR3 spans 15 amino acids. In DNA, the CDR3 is TGTGCCAGCAGCTTAACCCAGGGGTCCACAGATACGCAGTATTTT. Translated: CASSLTQGSTDTQYF.

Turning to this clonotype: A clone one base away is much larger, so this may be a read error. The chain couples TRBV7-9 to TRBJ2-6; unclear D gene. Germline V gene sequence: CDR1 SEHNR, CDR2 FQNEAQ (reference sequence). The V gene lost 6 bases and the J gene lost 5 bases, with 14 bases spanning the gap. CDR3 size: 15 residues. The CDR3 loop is CASSGPGLRANVLTF. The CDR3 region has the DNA TGTGCCAGCAGTGGCCCTGGGCTTCGGGCCAACGTCCTGACTTTC.

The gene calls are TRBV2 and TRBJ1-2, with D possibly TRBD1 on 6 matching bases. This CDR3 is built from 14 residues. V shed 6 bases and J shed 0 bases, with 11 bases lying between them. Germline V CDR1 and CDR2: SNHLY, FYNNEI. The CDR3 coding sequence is TGTGCCAGCAGCCGGGACATTACTAACTATGGCTACACCTTC. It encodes CASSRDITNYGYTF.

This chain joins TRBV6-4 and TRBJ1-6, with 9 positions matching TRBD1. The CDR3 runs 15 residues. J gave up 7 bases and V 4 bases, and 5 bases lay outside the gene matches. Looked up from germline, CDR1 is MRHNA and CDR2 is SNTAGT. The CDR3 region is CASSASTGGNSPLHF. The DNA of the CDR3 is TGTGCCAGCAGTGCCTCGACAGGGGGGAATTCACCCCTCCACTTT.

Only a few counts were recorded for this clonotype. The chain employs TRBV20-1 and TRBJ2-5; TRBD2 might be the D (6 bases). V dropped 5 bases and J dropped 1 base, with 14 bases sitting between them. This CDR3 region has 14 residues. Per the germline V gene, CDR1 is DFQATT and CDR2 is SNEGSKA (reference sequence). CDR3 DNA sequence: TGCAGTGCTTCGGAGGGCCAGATCCAAGAGACCCAGTACTTC. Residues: CSASEGQIQETQYF.

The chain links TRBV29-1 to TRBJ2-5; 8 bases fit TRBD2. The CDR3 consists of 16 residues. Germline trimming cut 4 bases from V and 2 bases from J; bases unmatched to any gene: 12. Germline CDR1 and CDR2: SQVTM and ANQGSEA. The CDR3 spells CSVGGGGGRFQETQYF. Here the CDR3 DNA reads TGCAGCGTTGGGGGTGGCGGGGGGAGGTTTCAAGAGACCCAGTACTTC.

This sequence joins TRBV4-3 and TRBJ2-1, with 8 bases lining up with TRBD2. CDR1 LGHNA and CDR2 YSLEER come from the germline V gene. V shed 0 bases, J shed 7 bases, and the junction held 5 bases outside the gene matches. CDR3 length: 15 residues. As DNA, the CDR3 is TGCGCCAGCAGCCAAGAATCCCGGGGGGGGAATGAGCAGTTCTTC. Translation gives CASSQESRGGNEQFF.

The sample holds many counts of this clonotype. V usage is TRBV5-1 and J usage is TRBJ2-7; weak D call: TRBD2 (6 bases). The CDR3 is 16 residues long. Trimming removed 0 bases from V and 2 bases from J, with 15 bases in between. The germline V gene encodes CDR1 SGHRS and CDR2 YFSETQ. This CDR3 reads CASSLAGRGRAYEQYF. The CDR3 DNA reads TGCGCCAGCAGCTTGGCTGGGCGGGGTCGTGCCTACGAGCAGTACTTC.

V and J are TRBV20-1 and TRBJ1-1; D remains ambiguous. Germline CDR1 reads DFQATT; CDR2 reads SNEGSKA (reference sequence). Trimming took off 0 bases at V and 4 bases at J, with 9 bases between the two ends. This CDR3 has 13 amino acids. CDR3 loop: CSARETAGTEAFF. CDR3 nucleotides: TGCAGTGCTAGAGAAACCGCAGGCACTGAAGCTTTCTTT.

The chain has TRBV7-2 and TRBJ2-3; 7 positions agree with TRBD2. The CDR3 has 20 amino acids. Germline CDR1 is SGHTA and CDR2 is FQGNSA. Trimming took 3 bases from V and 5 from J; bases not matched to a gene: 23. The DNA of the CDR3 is TGTGCCAGCAGCTTGTCGGGGCTTTTATTGGGGCGGGAGTCGAAAGATACGCAGTATTTT. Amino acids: CASSLSGLLLGRESKDTQYF.

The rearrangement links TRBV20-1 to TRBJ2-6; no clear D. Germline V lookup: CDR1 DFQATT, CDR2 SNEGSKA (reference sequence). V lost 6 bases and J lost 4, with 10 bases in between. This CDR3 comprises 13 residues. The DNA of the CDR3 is TGCAGTGCCGAAAGAAACGGGGCCAACGTCCTGACTTTC. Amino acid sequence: CSAERNGANVLTF.

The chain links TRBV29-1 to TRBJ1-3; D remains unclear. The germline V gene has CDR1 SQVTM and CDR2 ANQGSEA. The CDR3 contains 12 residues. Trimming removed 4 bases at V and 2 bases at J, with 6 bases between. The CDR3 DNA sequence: TGCAGCGTTGGAGGAACTGGAAACACCATATATTTT. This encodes CSVGGTGNTIYF.

This chain's CDR3 is CASSQDAGGIYGYTF. The CDR3 DNA reads TGTGCCAGCAGCCAAGACGCAGGGGGAATCTATGGCTACACCTTC. This chain joins TRBV4-2 and TRBJ1-2; 7 bases match TRBD1. Unmatched junction bases numbered 5, after V lost 0 bases and J lost 4 bases. The germline CDR1 and CDR2 sequences are LGHNA and YNFKEQ. The CDR3 extends over 15 amino acids.

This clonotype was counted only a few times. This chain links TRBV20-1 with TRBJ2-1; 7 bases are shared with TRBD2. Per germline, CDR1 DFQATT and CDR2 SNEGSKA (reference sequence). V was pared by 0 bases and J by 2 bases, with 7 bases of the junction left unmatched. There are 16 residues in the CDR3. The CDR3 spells CSARDLSGGPYNEQFF. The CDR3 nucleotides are TGCAGTGCTAGAGATCTGTCGGGGGGTCCCTACAATGAGCAGTTCTTC.

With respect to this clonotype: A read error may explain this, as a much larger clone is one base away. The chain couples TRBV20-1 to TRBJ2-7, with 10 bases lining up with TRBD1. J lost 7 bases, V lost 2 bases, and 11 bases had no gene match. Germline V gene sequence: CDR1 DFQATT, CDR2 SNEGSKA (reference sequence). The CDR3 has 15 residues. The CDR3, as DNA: TGCAGTGCTAGAACCGGGACAGGGGTGTACAATGAGCAGTACTTC. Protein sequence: CSARTGTGVYNEQYF.